A single T cell receptor (beta chain) is shown here with its context. In germline, CDR1 is SGHRS, CDR2 YFSETQ. The CDR3 runs 16 residues. This sample was taken from a study of monozygotic twins with inflammatory bowel disease. From the 5' RACE reads, TCRdb lists one entry per CDR3 protein and no DNA. The sample is made up of over 110,000 distinct CDR3 sequences, and the top ten hold 2% to 2.5% of it. V gene TRBV5-1 combines with J gene TRBJ1-1; TCRdb indicates TRBD1, and absent DNA this call remains unverified. The source of this sequence is a human donor with ulcerative colitis or Crohn's disease, or a healthy co-twin of an affected twin (not recorded which). Sequenced input: blood. The CDR3 is CASSLNLQGANTEAFF.